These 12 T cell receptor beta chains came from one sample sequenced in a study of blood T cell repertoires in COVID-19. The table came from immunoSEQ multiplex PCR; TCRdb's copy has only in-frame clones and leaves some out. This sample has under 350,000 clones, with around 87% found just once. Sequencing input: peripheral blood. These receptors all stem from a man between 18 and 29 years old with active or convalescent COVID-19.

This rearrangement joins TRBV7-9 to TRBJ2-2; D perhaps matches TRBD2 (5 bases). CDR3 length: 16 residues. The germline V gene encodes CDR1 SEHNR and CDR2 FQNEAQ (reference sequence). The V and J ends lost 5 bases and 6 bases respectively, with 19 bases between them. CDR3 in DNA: TGTGCCAGCAGCGTTACTAGGTCGCAAGTCGCCGGGGAGCTGTTTTTT. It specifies CASSVTRSQVAGELFF.

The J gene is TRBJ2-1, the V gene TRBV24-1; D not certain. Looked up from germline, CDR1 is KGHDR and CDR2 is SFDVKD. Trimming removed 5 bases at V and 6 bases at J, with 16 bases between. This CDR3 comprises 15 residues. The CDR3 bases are TGTGCCACCAGTGCCTCTTCCGGTGTCCGCAATGAGCAGTTCTTC. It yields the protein CATSASSGVRNEQFF.

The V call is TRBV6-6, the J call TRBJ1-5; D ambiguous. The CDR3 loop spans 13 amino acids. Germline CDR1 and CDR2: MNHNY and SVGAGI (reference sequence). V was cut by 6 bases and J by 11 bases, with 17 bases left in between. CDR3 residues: CASRSATLGAQHF. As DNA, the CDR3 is TGTGCCAGCAGATCAGCGACCCTCGGGGCCCAGCATTTT.

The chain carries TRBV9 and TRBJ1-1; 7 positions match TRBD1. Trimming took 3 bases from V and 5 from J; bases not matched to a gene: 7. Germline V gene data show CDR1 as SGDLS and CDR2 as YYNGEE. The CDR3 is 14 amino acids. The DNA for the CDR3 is TGTGCCAGCAGCGCTACAGGGGCAGAGACTGAAGCTTTCTTT. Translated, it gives CASSATGAETEAFF.

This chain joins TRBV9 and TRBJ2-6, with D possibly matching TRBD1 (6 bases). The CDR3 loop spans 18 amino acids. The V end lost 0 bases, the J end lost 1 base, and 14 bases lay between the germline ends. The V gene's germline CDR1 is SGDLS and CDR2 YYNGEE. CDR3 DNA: TGTGCCAGCAGCGTAGATTATCTGGGGGCGTCTGGGGCCAACGTCCTGACTTTC. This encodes CASSVDYLGASGANVLTF.

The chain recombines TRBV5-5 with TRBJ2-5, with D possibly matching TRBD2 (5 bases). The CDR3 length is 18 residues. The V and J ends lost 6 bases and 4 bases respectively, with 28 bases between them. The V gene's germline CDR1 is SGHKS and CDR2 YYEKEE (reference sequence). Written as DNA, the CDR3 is TGTGCCAGCACCCCCCCGGAGAGGGAGAGCGCCGGCCTAGAGACCCAGTACTTC. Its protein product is CASTPPERESAGLETQYF.

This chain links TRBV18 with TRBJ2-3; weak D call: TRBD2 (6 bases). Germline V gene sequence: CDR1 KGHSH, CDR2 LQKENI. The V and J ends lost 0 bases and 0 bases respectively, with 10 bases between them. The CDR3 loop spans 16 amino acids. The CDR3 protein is CASSPPRGVSTDTQYF. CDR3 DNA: TGTGCCAGCTCACCACCGCGGGGAGTAAGCACAGATACGCAGTATTTT.

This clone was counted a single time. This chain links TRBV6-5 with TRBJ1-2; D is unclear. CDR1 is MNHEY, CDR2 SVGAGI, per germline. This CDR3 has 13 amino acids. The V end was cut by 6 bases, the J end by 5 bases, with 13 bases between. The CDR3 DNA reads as TGTGCCAGCAGATACAAGGAGTCATATGGCTACACCTTC. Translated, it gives CASRYKESYGYTF.

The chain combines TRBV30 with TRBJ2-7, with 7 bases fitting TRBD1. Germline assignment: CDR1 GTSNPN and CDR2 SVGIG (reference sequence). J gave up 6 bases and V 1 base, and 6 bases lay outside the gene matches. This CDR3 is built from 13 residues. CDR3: CAWSEGTVSEQYF. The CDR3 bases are TGTGCCTGGAGTGAGGGGACAGTCTCCGAGCAGTACTTC.

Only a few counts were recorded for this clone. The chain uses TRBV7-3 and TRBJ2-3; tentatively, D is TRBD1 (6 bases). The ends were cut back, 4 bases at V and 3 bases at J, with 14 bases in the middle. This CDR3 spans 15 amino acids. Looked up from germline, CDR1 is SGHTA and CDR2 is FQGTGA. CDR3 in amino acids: CASSSMGTHTDTQYF. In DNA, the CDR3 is TGTGCCAGCAGCTCTATGGGGACACATACAGATACGCAGTATTTT.

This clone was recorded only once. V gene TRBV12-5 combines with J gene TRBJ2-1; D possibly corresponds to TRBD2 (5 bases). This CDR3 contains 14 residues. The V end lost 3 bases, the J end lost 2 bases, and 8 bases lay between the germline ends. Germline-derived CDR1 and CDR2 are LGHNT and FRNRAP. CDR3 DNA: TGTGCTAGTGGTTTCTCCGGGACCTACAATGAGCAGTTCTTC. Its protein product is CASGFSGTYNEQFF.

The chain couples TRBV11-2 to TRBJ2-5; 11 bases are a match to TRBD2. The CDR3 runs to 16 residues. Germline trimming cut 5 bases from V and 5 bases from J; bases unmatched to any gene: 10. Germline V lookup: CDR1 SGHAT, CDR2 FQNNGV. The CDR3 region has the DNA TGTGCCAGCAGCCCCTCTAGCGGGAGGACCGGTGAGACCCAGTACTTC. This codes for CASSPSSGRTGETQYF.